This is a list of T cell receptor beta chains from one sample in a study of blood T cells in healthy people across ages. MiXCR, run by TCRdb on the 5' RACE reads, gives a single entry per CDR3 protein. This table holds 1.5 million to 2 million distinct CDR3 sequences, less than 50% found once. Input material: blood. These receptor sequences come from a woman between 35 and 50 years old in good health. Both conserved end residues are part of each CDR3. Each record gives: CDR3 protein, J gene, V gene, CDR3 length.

CATSDLRGQGANEQYF TRBJ2-5 TRBV24-1 16
CASRPASGSAGYTF TRBJ1-2 TRBV2 14
CAISGPSNTEAFF TRBJ1-1 TRBV10-3 13
CASSAVTGAGANVLTF TRBJ2-6 TRBV5-5 16
CASSLDLAAGARVYTF TRBJ1-2 TRBV5-1 16
CSASNRGTEAFF TRBJ1-1 TRBV20-1 12
CSVVDTGGLDTQYF TRBJ2-3 TRBV29-1 14
CSARDLMGGLASSYNEQFF TRBJ2-1 TRBV20-1 19
CASSLSGRRETQYF TRBJ2-5 TRBV7-2 14
CASSVGGPNYGYTF TRBJ1-2 TRBV9 14
CSARPQGQGSGNEQFF TRBJ2-1 TRBV20-1 16
CASSSSDTQYF TRBJ2-3 TRBV7-2 11
CASSQGGANNEQFF TRBJ2-1 TRBV3-1 14
CASSRRTSGEETQYF TRBJ2-5 TRBV7-2 15
CSARDRGLAGGYEQYF TRBJ2-7 TRBV20-1 16
CASSQEGLGVNEQFF TRBJ2-1 TRBV4-1 15